The entry that follows covers one T cell receptor (beta chain) sequence. This clonotype was detected many times. What antigen it recognizes has not been identified. No base-level quality is on record; no much larger clone is a single base apart. This specimen belongs to a study of spatial heterogeneity in lung cancer (dated by TCRdb to between 2018 and 2020). For the wider study: More beta-chain than alpha-chain transcripts were consistently detected, likely reflecting higher beta-chain transcript abundance. In the raw uncorrected reads, each unique combination of TCR and UMI appeared more than ten times on average. In non-small cell lung cancer, the study made a quantitative comparison of TCR alpha and beta repertoires among multiple tumor regions, matched nontumor lung and blood. The study linked features of the TCR repertoire to counts of nonsynonymous mutations, which were determined by whole-exome sequencing of tumor tissue. Both alpha and beta chains were TCR-sequenced in samples taken at surgery, namely 220 tumor regions, more than 62 matched nontumor lung samples and 50 to 60 PBMC samples. Overall study results and their limits: Confirming at a functional level the hypothesis that regional TCRs recognize regional mutations was considered to require additional single-cell paired TCR alpha and beta sequencing.

From cysteine to phenylalanine, the CDR3 is 10 amino acids long. Only CDR3 DNA is held: 30 bases, read in frame from base 1. The germline V gene (reference sequence) supplies CDR1 DFQATT and CDR2 SNEGSKA. Between the V and J ends, shortened by 5 bases and 2 bases respectively, the junction contains 2 bases. The library relied on 5' RACE. Sequencer: NextSeq 500. In the TCR library protocol, a unique molecular identifier was attached to each TCR cDNA molecule so that PCR and sequencing errors could be corrected. Regarding the original processing steps: TCR identification, UMI-based error correction and CDR3 extraction were performed with Decombinator tools. TCRs above a frequency of 2 per 1,000, corresponding to the top 1% of the tumor frequency distribution, were defined as expanded. Each repertoire was subsampled 100 times to 5,000 TCRs, after which Renyi diversity was computed with the R vegan package. CDR3 similarity networks were built from amino acid triplet string-kernel similarity, with CDR3s being connected when pairwise similarity was above 0.82. The public sequencing data were trimmed at Q25 with fastp and processed into clonotypes with MiXCR by TCRdb, which kept only in-frame beta chains. All rows with the same CDR3 protein become a single entry with the most common DNA and genes. The V and J calls and clone size come from TCRdb's table, not from the authors' own analysis. This sample is represented by about 11,000 distinct CDR3 sequences; 3.5% to 5% of them were singletons. About 7.9% of the sample comes from the top ten.

In light of the paper, this sample's time point label describes: sample taken at primary tumor resection. For TCR sequencing, whole RNA was extracted from tumor and nontumor lung tissue, or from cryopreserved PBMC samples, and no cell sorting was done. Samples were obtained from fewer than 80 patients with early-stage, untreated non-small cell lung cancer from the lung TRACERx cohort. Patients were selected for TCR sequencing only if sufficient RNA was available from at least two tumor regions. Before selection, tumor and adjacent nontumor lung specimens were reviewed by a lung pathologist. The sequence was obtained from a male donor with early-stage non-small cell lung cancer. The sequences come from normal lung tissue next to the tumor, collected at surgery. The rearranged segments are TRBV20-1 and TRBJ2-3; confidence is insufficient to name the D gene. The nucleotide sequence reads as follows: TGCAGTGCTGTCACAGATACGCAGTATTTT. This gives the protein CSAVTDTQYF.